This T cell receptor (beta chain) was obtained from a study of OX40 agonist ivuxolimab in advanced cancers. Across the study: Patients in dose escalation had liver, melanoma, kidney or head and neck cancers. From 23 to 79 years was the age range, with a mean of approximately 58 years, and about 83% were male. It was permissible to have had prior anti-PD-1, anti-PD-L1 or anti-CTLA-4 therapy, and around 40% had some.

Measured with immunoSEQ multiplex PCR; TCRdb has only the in-frame clones, and not every one. The table has 9,000 to 10,000 clones, around 89% seen once. A history of autoimmune disease or systemic immunosuppression excluded patients. V trimming: 2 bases; J trimming: 4 bases; junction bases outside the gene matches: 5. This CDR3 spans 16 amino acids. Looked up from germline, CDR1 is SGHTA and CDR2 is FQGTGA. This specimen was CD4+ or CD8+ T cells sorted from blood, taken in a trial of the OX40 agonist ivuxolimab. The source of this sequence is an adult with an advanced solid tumor such as melanoma, head and neck, liver or kidney cancer. This chain uses TRBV7-3 with TRBJ2-3; 11 positions agree with TRBD1. CDR3 coding DNA: TGTGCCAGCAGCTTACTGGGACAGGGGGTACCAGATACGCAGTATTTT. Residues: CASSLLGQGVPDTQYF.